The T cell receptor beta chain under discussion was sequenced for a study of vaccination effects on CD4 cells after COVID-19. In the ViraFEST assay, antigen-specific CD4+ clonotypes were identified by expansion after peptide-pool stimulation. When ten to eleven days of culture had elapsed, CD4+ T cells were isolated. Cultures got half-medium changes with IL-2 on days 3 and 7. Points on this clone: Its matching antigen is unknown.

Clones were read by immunoSEQ multiplex PCR, and TCRdb kept only the in-frame ones, dropping some. Counted here are about 79,000 clones, around 74% occurring once; the ten biggest clones make up 1.5% to 2%. The V and J ends lost 0 bases and 4 bases respectively, with 12 bases between them. This CDR3 is 14 amino acids long. Looked up from germline, CDR1 is SQVTM and CDR2 is ANQGSEA. This chain links TRBV29-1 with TRBJ2-5; possibly TRBD1 for D (6 bases). The origin of this receptor is a human donor who received a COVID-19 vaccine. The input for sequencing was CD4+ T cells from PBMCs cultured with HCoV-229E spike peptides, taken before COVID-19 vaccination. The CDR3, as DNA: TGCAGCGTTGAAGACAGGGGATTGAGAGAGACCCAGTACTTC. It yields the protein CSVEDRGLRETQYF. The variable domain in full, with the rest retrieved from reference TRBV29-1 and TRBJ2-5, is SAVISQKPSRDICQRGTSLTIQCQVDSQVTMMFWYRQQPGQSLTLIATANQGSEATYESGFVIDKFPISRPNLTFSTLTVSNMSPEDSSIYLCSVEDRGLRETQYFGPGTRLLVL.